The T cell receptor beta chain described here comes from a study of T cell responses to AZD1222 COVID-19 vaccine. Profiled with immunoSEQ multiplex PCR; TCRdb holds only in-frame clones, not every one. The data show 110,000 or so clones, with 70% to 90% seen just once and almost 6.5% held by the top ten. The CDR3 runs 14 residues. Deletions cut 4 bases from V and 5 bases from J, with 12 bases between. Germline V gives CDR1 MNHEY, CDR2 SVGAGI. Only a few counts were recorded for this clone. The origin of this receptor is an adult who received the AZD1222 COVID-19 vaccine. The V and J genes are TRBV6-5 and TRBJ2-1; D not certain. Sample: peripheral blood, taken 28 days after the second AZD1222 dose. This CDR3 is CASSLQSAHNEQFF. CDR3 DNA: TGTGCCAGCAGTTTACAGTCGGCACACAATGAGCAGTTCTTC.